These 14 T cell receptor beta chains came from one sample sequenced in a study of PD-L1 blockade in urothelial cancer. Assay: immunoSEQ multiplex PCR; the TCRdb copy retains only in-frame clones and omits some. The sample includes 45,000 to 60,000 clones, approximately 78% seen only once; the top ten take 1.5% to 2%. Time point of the sample: pretreatment peripheral blood. The material was PBMCs, obtained around atezolizumab (anti-PD-L1) treatment. The receptors here all came from a middle-aged man with urothelial cancer.

The J gene is TRBJ1-2, the V gene TRBV19; TRBD1 is a possible D gene (5 bases). Germline CDR1 and CDR2: LNHDA and SQIVND (reference sequence). This CDR3 contains 13 residues. V lost 5 bases and J 4 bases, leaving 11 bases between the germline ends. CDR3 sequence: CASSYTGSYGYTF. The DNA of the CDR3 is TGTGCCAGTAGTTATACAGGTAGCTATGGCTACACCTTC.

The chain carries TRBV7-8 and TRBJ1-2, with 10 bases aligning to TRBD1. Germline CDR1 and CDR2: SGHVS and FQNEAQ. The trim removed 5 bases at V and 13 bases at J, leaving 7 bases unmatched. The CDR3 runs to 12 residues. CDR3 nucleotides: TGTGCCAGCAGCCTGTGGACAGGGGGTGTCACCTTC. Amino acid sequence: CASSLWTGGVTF.

This chain joins TRBV6-5 and TRBJ2-7; TRBD1 agrees at 9 bases. V gave up 0 bases and J gave up 3 bases; unmatched junction bases: 0. This CDR3 spans 14 amino acids. Per germline, CDR1 MNHEY and CDR2 SVGAGI. CDR3 in amino acids: CASSYSGQGYEQYF. The CDR3 DNA reads as TGTGCCAGCAGTTACTCGGGACAGGGCTACGAGCAGTACTTC.

This rearrangement joins TRBV6-6 to TRBJ1-5, with D hard to call. This CDR3 is built from 14 residues. Germline V CDR1 and CDR2: MNHNY, SVGAGI (reference sequence). Trimming shortened V by 0 bases and J by 7 bases, and 10 bases separated the two germline ends. The CDR3 loop is CASSYSGNSQPQHF. CDR3 in DNA: TGTGCCAGCAGTTACTCCGGGAATTCGCAGCCCCAGCATTTT.

The chain joins TRBV30 to TRBJ2-7; 9 nucleotides match TRBD2. The CDR3 is made up of 13 amino acids. The trim removed 8 bases at V and 6 bases at J, leaving 11 bases unmatched. Germline V gene sequence: CDR1 GTSNPN, CDR2 SVGIG (reference sequence). The CDR3 protein is CARSSGILPEQYF. The CDR3 nucleotides are TGTGCCCGATCTAGCGGGATCCTTCCCGAGCAGTACTTC.

The rearrangement uses TRBV7-2 and TRBJ2-1, with a tentative D call TRBD2 (5 bases). Germline V CDR1 and CDR2: SGHTA, FQGNSA. The CDR3 spans 16 residues. Trimming cost V 2 bases and J 1 base, with 12 bases left between them. This chain's CDR3 is CASSLYTGNSYNEQFF. In DNA form, the CDR3 reads TGTGCCAGCAGCTTATATACGGGGAATTCCTACAATGAGCAGTTCTTC.

This chain links TRBV30 with TRBJ1-3; 7 nucleotides align to TRBD1. Germline trimming cut 3 bases from V and 0 bases from J; bases unmatched to any gene: 2. The CDR3 extends over 14 amino acids. Germline V CDR1 and CDR2: GTSNPN, SVGIG (reference sequence). For the CDR3, the DNA is TGTGCCTGGAGGGGGACAGTCTCTGGAAACACCATATATTTT. Its protein product is CAWRGTVSGNTIYF.

This chain links TRBV9 with TRBJ2-2, with no clear D. This CDR3 contains 13 residues. From germline, CDR1 is SGDLS and CDR2 YYNGEE. The ends were cut back, 1 base at V and 5 bases at J, with 6 bases in the middle. CDR3 DNA: TGTGCCAGCAGCGTATTGTCAACCGGGGAGCTGTTTTTT. It encodes CASSVLSTGELFF. The full variable domain, its missing parts supplied by reference TRBV9 and TRBJ2-2, is DSGVTQTPKHLITATGQRVTLRCSPRSGDLSVYWYQQSLDQGLQFLIQYYNGEERAKGNILERFSAQQFPDLHSELNLSSLELGDSALYFCASSVLSTGELFFGEGSRLTVL.

V usage is TRBV11-3 and J usage is TRBJ2-5; perhaps TRBD2 as D (5 bases). V lost 5 bases, J lost 4 bases, and 11 bases lay in between. The CDR3 sequence is 13 residues long. CDR1 and CDR2 from the germline V gene are SGHNT and YENEEA. The CDR3 coding sequence is TGTGCCAGCAGCGTGAGGGTAACAGAGACCCAGTACTTC. Residues: CASSVRVTETQYF.

The rearrangement joins TRBV11-2 to TRBJ2-3; D gene unclear. V lost 4 bases to trimming and J lost 8 bases, with 10 bases between them. Germline-derived CDR1 and CDR2 are SGHAT and FQNNGV. The CDR3 extends over 12 amino acids. CDR3 in DNA: TGTGCCAGCAGCTCACCCTCCGGTACGCAGTATTTT. This gives the protein CASSSPSGTQYF.

The chain is built from TRBV7-6 and TRBJ2-5; 13 bases fit TRBD2. Germline assignment: CDR1 SGHVS and CDR2 FNYEAQ. The length of the CDR3 is 16 residues. After removal of 3 bases from V and 5 bases from J, the junction contained 6 bases not matched to a gene. CDR3 in DNA: TGTGCCAGCAGCTTGGAGGGACTAGCGGGGTTGGAGACCCAGTACTTC. Protein sequence: CASSLEGLAGLETQYF.

This chain's CDR3 is CAWFAGKGYEQYF. Here the CDR3 DNA reads TGTGCCTGGTTCGCAGGGAAGGGTTACGAGCAGTACTTC. The chain employs TRBV30 and TRBJ2-7, with D possibly being TRBD1 (5 bases). Germline CDR1 is GTSNPN and CDR2 is SVGIG (reference sequence). Trimming removed 5 bases from V and 4 bases from J, with 15 bases in between. The CDR3 loop spans 13 amino acids.

The chain recombines TRBV18 with TRBJ2-2; TRBD1 might be the D (5 bases). This CDR3 comprises 16 residues. The V and J ends lost 6 bases and 1 base respectively, with 15 bases between them. CDR1 is KGHSH, CDR2 LQKENI, per germline. The CDR3 loop is CASSPAGYGNTGELFF. The CDR3 DNA sequence: TGTGCCAGCTCGCCCGCAGGGTATGGGAACACCGGGGAGCTGTTTTTT.

This rearrangement joins TRBV14 to TRBJ2-7; no clear D. Trimming cost V 0 bases and J 3 bases, with 9 bases left between them. The germline V gene encodes CDR1 SGHDN and CDR2 FVKESK. The CDR3 is 14 amino acids. This chain's CDR3 is CASSQDPVFYEQYF. Here the CDR3 DNA reads TGTGCCAGCAGCCAAGATCCGGTCTTCTACGAGCAGTACTTC.